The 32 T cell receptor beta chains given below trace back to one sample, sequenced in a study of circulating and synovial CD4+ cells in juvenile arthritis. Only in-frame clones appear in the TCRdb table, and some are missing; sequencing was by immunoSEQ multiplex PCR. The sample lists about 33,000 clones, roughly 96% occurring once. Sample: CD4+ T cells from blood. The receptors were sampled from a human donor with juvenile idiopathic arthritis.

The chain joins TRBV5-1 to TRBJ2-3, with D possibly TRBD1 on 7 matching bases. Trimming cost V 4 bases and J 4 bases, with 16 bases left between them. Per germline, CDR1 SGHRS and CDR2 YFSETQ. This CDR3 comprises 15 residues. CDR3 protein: CASSAGTVNPDTQYF. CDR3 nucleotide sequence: TGCGCCAGCAGCGCGGGGACAGTCAACCCAGATACGCAGTATTTT.

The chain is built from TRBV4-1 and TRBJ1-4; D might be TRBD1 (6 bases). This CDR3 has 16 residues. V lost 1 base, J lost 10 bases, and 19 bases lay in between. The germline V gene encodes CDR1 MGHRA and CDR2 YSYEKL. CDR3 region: CASSQAPGGGEGKLFF. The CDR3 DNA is TGCGCCAGCAGCCAAGCCCCCGGGGGGGGCGAAGGAAAACTGTTTTTT.

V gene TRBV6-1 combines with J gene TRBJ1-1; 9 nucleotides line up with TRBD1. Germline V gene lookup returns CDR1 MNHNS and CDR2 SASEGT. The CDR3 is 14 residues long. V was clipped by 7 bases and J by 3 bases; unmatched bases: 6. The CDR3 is CASKNDRGDTEAFF. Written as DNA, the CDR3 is TGTGCCAGCAAAAATGACAGGGGGGACACTGAAGCTTTCTTT.

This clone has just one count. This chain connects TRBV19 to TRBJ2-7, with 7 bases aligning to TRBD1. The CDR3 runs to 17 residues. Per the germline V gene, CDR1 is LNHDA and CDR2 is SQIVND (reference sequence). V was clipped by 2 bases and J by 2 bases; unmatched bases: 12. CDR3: CASSINRLGTETYEQYF. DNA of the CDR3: TGTGCCAGTAGTATAAATCGGCTCGGGACAGAAACCTACGAGCAGTACTTC.

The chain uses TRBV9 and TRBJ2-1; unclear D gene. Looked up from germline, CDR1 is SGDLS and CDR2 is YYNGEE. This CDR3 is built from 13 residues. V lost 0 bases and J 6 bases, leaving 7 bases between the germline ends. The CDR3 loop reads CASSVALGNEQFF. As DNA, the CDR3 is TGTGCCAGCAGCGTAGCCCTCGGCAATGAGCAGTTCTTC.

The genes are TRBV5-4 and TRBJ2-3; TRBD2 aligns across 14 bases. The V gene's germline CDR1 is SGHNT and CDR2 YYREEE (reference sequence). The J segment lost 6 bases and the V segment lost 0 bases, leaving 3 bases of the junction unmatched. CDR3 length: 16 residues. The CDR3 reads CASSLGLAGGPDTQYF. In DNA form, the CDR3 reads TGTGCCAGCAGCTTGGGACTAGCGGGAGGGCCGGATACGCAGTATTTT.

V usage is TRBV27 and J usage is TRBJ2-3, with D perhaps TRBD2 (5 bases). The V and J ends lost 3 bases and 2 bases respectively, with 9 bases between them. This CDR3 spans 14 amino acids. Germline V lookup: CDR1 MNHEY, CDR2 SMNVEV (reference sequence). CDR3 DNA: TGTGCCAGCAGTTTTAGAGGGCCCACAGATACGCAGTATTTT. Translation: CASSFRGPTDTQYF.

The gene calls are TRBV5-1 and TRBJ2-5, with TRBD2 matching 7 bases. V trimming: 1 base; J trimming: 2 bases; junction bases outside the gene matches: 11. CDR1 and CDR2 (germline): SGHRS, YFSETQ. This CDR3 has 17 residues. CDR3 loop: CASSLSVSAGEQETQYF. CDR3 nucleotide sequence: TGCGCCAGCAGCTTGTCGGTTTCCGCGGGGGAGCAAGAGACCCAGTACTTC.

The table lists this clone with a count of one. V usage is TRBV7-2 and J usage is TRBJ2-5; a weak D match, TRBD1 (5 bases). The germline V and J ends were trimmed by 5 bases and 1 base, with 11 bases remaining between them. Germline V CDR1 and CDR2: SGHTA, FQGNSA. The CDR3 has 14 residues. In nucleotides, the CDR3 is TGTGCCAGCAGCCTAACAGGAATCCAAGAGACCCAGTACTTC. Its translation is CASSLTGIQETQYF.

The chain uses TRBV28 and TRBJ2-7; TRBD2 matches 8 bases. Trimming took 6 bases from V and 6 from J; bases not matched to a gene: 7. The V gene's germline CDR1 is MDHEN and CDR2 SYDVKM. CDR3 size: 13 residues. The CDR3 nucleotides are TGTGCCAGCAGAGCGGGAGCTAGCTGCGAGCAGTACTTC. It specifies CASRAGASCEQYF.

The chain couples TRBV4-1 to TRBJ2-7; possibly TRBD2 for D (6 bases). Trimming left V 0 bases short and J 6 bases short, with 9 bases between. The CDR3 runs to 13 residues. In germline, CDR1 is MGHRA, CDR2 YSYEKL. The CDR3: CASSQDGGTEQYF. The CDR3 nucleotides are TGCGCCAGCAGCCAAGATGGGGGGACCGAGCAGTACTTC.

The CDR3 DNA sequence: TGTGCCAGCAGCCACGGACTAGACGATGAAAAACTGTTTTTT. Translating gives CASSHGLDDEKLFF. The chain couples TRBV5-6 to TRBJ1-4; D gene unclear. The germline CDR1 and CDR2 sequences are SGHDT and YYEEEE. This CDR3 contains 14 residues. V lost 4 bases, J lost 6 bases, and 13 bases lay in between.

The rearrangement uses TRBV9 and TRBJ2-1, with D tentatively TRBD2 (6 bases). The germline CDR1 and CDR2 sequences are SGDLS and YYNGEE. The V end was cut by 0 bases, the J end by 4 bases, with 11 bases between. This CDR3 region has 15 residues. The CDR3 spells CASSVGGSGYNEQFF. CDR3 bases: TGTGCCAGCAGCGTAGGAGGTAGCGGTTACAATGAGCAGTTCTTC.

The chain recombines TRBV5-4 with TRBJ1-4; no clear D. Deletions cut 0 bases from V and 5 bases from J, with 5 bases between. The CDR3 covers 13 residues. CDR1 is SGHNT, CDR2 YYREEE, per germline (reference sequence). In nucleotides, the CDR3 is TGTGCCAGCAGCTTGGGGGAGAATGAAAAACTGTTTTTT. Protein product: CASSLGENEKLFF.

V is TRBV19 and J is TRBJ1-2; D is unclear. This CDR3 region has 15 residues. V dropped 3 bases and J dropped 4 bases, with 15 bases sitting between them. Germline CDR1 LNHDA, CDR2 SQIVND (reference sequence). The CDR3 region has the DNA TGTGCCAGTAGTATGGAGGGTCTAAGGTCCTATGGCTACACCTTC. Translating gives CASSMEGLRSYGYTF. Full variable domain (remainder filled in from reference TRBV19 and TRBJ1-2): DGGITQSPKYLFRKEGQNVTLSCEQNLNHDAMYWYRQDPGQGLRLIYYSQIVNDFQKGDIAEGYSVSREKKESFPLTVTSAQKNPTAFYLCASSMEGLRSYGYTFGSGTRLTVV.

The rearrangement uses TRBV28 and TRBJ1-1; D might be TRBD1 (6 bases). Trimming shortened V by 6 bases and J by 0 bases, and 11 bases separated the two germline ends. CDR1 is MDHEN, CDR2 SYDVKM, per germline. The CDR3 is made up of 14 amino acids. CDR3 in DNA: TGTGCCAGCAGGCCAGGGGTTATGAACACTGAAGCTTTCTTT. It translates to CASRPGVMNTEAFF.

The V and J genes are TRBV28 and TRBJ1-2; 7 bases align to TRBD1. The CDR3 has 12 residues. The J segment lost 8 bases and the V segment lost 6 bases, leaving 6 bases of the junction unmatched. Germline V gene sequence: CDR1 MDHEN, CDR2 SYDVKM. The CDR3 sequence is CASSERGLGYTF. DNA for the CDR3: TGTGCCAGCAGCGAGAGGGGGCTGGGCTACACCTTC.

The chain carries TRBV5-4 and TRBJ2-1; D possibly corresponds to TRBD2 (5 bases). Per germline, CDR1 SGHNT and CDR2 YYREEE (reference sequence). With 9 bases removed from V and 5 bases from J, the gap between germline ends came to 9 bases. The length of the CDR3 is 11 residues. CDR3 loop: CATKRDNEQFF. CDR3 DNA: TGTGCCACCAAGAGGGACAATGAGCAGTTCTTC.

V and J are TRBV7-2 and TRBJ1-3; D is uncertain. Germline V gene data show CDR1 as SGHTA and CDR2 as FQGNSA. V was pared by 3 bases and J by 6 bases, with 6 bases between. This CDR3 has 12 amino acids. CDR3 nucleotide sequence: TGTGCCAGCAGCTTTATCCCAAACACCATATATTTT. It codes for CASSFIPNTIYF.

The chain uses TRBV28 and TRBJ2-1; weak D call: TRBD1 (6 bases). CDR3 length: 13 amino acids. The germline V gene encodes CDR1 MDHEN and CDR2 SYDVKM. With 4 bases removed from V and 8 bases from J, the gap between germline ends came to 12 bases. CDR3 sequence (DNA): TGTGCCAGCAGTTCCCCGGACAGCTATGAGCAGTTCTTC. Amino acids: CASSSPDSYEQFF.

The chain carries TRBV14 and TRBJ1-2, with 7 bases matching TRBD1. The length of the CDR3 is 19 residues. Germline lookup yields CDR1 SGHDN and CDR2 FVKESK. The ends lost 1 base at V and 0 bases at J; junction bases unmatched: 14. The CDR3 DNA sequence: TGTGCCAGCAGCCAAGCCCTCGTAGGACAGGCCGTTACTAACTATGGCTACACCTTC. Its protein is CASSQALVGQAVTNYGYTF. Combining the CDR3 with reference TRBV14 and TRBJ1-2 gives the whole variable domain EAGVTQFPSHSVIEKGQTVTLRCDPISGHDNLYWYRRVMGKEIKFLLHFVKESKQDESGMPNNRFLAERTGGTYSTLKVQPAELEDSGVYFCASSQALVGQAVTNYGYTFGSGTRLTVV.

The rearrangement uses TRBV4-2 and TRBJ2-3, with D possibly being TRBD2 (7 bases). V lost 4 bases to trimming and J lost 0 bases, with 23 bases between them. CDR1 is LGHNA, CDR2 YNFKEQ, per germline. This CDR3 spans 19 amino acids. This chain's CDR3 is CASSRGEGGRATSTDTQYF. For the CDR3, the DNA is TGTGCCAGCAGCCGGGGGGAGGGGGGTAGGGCCACTAGCACAGATACGCAGTATTTT.

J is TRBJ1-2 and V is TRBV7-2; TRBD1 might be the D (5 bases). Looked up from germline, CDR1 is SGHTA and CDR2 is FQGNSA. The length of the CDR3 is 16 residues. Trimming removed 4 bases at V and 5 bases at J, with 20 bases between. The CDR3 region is CASSSEGLRLSYGYTF. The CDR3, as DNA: TGTGCCAGCAGCTCGGAGGGACTGCGGCTTAGTTATGGCTACACCTTC.

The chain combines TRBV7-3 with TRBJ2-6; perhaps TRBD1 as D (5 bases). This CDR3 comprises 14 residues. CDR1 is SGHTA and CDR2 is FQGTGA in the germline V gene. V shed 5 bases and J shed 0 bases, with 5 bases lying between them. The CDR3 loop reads CASSTGSGANVLTF. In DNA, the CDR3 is TGTGCCAGCAGCACAGGCTCTGGGGCCAACGTCCTGACTTTC.

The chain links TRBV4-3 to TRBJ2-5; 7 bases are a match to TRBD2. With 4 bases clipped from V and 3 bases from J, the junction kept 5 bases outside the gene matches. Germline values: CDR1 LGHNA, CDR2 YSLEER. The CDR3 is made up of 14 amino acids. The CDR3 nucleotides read TGCGCCAGCAGCCGTACGCTAGCGGAAGAGACCCAGTACTTC. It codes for CASSRTLAEETQYF.

The CDR3 reads CATDRDNNEQFF. The CDR3, as DNA: TGTGCCACGGACAGGGACAACAATGAGCAGTTCTTC. The V call is TRBV2, the J call TRBJ2-1; 8 bases are a match to TRBD1. The CDR3 is made up of 12 amino acids. Germline CDR1 and CDR2: SNHLY and FYNNEI. V lost 10 bases, J lost 5 bases, and 4 bases stayed unmatched.

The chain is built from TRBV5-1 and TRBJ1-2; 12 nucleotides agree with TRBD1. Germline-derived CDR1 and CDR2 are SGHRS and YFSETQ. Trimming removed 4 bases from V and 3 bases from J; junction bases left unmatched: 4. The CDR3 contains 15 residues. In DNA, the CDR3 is TGCGCCAGCAGCGCGGGACAGGGGGCGGACTATGGCTACACCTTC. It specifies CASSAGQGADYGYTF.

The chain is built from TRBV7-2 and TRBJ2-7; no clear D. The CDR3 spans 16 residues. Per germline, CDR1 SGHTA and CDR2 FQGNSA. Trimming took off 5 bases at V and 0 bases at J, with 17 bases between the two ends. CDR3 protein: CASSNYATITSYEQYF. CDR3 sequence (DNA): TGTGCCAGCAGCAACTACGCGACGATTACCTCCTACGAGCAGTACTTC.

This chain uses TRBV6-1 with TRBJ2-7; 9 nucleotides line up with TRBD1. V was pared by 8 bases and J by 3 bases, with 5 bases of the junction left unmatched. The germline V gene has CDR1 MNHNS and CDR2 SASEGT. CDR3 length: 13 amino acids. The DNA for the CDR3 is TGTGCCAGCGGGGGGACAGGGCGCTACGAGCAGTACTTC. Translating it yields CASGGTGRYEQYF.

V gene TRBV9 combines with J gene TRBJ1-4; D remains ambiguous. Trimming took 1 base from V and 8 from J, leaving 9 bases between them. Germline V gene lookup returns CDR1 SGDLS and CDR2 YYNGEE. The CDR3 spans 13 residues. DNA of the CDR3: TGTGCCAGCAGCGTACAGATTGGCGAAAAACTGTTTTTT. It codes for CASSVQIGEKLFF.

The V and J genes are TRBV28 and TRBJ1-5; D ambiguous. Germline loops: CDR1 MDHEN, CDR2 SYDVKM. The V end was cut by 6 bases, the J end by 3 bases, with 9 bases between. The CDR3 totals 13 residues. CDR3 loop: CASRRELNQPQHF. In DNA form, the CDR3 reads TGTGCCAGCAGACGCGAACTCAATCAGCCCCAGCATTTT.

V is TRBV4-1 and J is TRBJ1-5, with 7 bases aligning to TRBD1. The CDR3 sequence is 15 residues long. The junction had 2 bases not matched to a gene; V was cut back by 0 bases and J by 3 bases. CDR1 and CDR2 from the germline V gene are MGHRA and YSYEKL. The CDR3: CASSQEQGNNQPQHF. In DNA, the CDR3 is TGCGCCAGCAGCCAAGAACAGGGGAACAATCAGCCCCAGCATTTT.